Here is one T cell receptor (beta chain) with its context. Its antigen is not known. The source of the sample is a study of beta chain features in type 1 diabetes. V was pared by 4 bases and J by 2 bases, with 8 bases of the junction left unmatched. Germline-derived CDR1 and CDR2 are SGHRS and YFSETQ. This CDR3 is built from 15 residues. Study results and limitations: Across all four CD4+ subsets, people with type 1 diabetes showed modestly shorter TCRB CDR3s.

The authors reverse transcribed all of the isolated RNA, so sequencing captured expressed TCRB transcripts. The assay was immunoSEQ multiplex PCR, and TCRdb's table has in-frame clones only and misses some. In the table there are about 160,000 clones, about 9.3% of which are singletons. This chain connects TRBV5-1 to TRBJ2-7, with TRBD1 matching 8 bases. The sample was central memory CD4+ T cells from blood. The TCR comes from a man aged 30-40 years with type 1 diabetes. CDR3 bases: TGCGCCAGCAGCCCGGGGGACAGGAACCCCTACGAGCAGTACTTC. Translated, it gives CASSPGDRNPYEQYF.